The table lists the clone carrying this TCR beta chain with many counts. What it binds is unknown. A primer matching the constant region was used to make TCR beta cDNA from approximately 520 ng of total RNA. Libraries for TCR beta were built through three nested multiplex PCR rounds, which together made up a slightly modified ARM-PCR procedure. The opening two PCR rounds, approximately 10 cycles each, paired TRBV1-TRBV30 forward primers with a C-beta reverse primer. Via MiXCR, TCRdb re-called the multiplex PCR reads, giving one row per CDR3 protein. Altogether approximately 300,000 distinct CDR3 sequences are present, around three fifths being singletons, with the ten largest covering roughly 9%. The entry originates in a study of tumor-infiltrating lymphocytes in primary liver carcinoma. On the study more broadly: Sample counts of productive TCRbeta reads spanned roughly 3.65 to 8 million; these counts were similar across tissue types. Study outcomes and limitations: Significantly larger top-250-clone fractions were found in tumors than in blood (p = 0.039).

Germline DNA was extracted too, while blood RNA derived from unsorted whole blood. Prior to surgery, roughly 4.4 milliliters of peripheral blood were drawn. V was shortened by 5 bases and J by 4 bases, with 11 bases between the two germline ends. The germline CDR1 and CDR2 sequences are SGHAT and FQNNGV. This CDR3 has 13 residues. The rearrangement joins TRBV11-2 to TRBJ1-2, with no clear D. The source of this sequence is a man aged 40-55 years with primary liver carcinoma and hepatitis B virus infection. The sample was peripheral blood. The CDR3 here is CASSPGRFYGYTF. The CDR3 DNA is TGTGCCAGCAGCCCGGGAAGGTTCTATGGCTACACCTTC.